These 5 T cell receptor beta chains came from one sample sequenced in a study of blood T cell repertoires in COVID-19. Measured with immunoSEQ multiplex PCR; TCRdb has only the in-frame clones, and not every one. This table holds some 170,000 clones, about 85% found once. Source material: PBMCs or T cells enriched from blood (not recorded which). The receptor source for this set is a man aged 35 to 55 who had recovered from COVID-19.

This clone was counted a single time. This sequence joins TRBV13 and TRBJ2-5; the match to TRBD2 covers 14 bases. Trimming cost V 4 bases and J 5 bases; bases outside gene matches: 9. There are 17 residues in the CDR3. CDR1 and CDR2 (germline): PRHDT, FYEKMQ (reference sequence). This chain's CDR3 is CASSSPGLAGGSETQYF. The CDR3 DNA is TGTGCCAGCAGCTCCCCCGGACTAGCGGGAGGCAGTGAGACCCAGTACTTC.

The rearrangement joins TRBV10-3 to TRBJ2-1, with 8 bases that match TRBD1. Germline assignment: CDR1 ENHRY and CDR2 SYGVKD. The CDR3 covers 11 residues. V was pared by 9 bases and J by 10 bases, with 5 bases of the junction left unmatched. Here the CDR3 reads CAIGTGPEQFF. CDR3 bases: TGTGCCATTGGGACAGGCCCAGAGCAGTTCTTC.

The chain's CDR3 is CATSRDWRDGGYEQYF. For the CDR3, the DNA is TGTGCCACCAGCAGAGATTGGCGGGACGGCGGGTACGAGCAGTACTTC. The gene calls are TRBV15 and TRBJ2-7; TRBD2 might be the D (6 bases). CDR1 LNHNV and CDR2 YYDKDF come from the germline V gene (reference sequence). V lost 0 bases to trimming and J lost 4 bases, with 16 bases between them. CDR3 length: 16 residues.

The V gene is TRBV6-5, the J gene TRBJ2-3, with TRBD2 matching 7 bases. Germline V lookup: CDR1 MNHEY, CDR2 SVGAGI. The CDR3 totals 12 residues. Unmatched junction bases numbered 3, after V lost 6 bases and J lost 6 bases. The CDR3 spells CASSLAADTQYF. CDR3 in DNA: TGTGCCAGCAGCCTAGCGGCTGATACGCAGTATTTT.

CDR3 residues: CASSSVIADTQYF. CDR3 nucleotides: TGTGCCAGCAGCTCGGTTATTGCAGATACGCAGTATTTT. The J gene is TRBJ2-3, the V gene TRBV11-2; D unclear. CDR3 size: 13 residues. V was cut by 4 bases and J by 4 bases, with 9 bases left in between. CDR1 is SGHAT and CDR2 is FQNNGV in the germline V gene.